These T cell receptor beta chains were read from a single sample in a study of T cell repertoires in cytomegalovirus infection. TCRdb passed the reads through MiXCR, listing each CDR3 protein once. The sample lists fewer than 300,000 distinct CDR3 sequences; about a quarter were seen once. The sample consisted of PBMCs. Source of these receptors: a human donor in good health (CMV status not recorded). Some clones in this sample may be carry-over from other donors' samples. Each CDR3 is given without its conserved first and last residue.

v_gene: TRBV10-3; CDR3aa: AISESTAVIANTQY
v_gene: TRBV28; CDR3aa: ASSTPGQGINEQF
v_gene: TRBV5-1; CDR3aa: ASSLASSEQY
v_gene: TRBV6-6; CDR3aa: ASSYSRASKYEQY
v_gene: TRBV7-9; CDR3aa: ASSPRGQGGHNEQF
v_gene: TRBV19; CDR3aa: ASSIWDTVNYGYT
v_gene: TRBV19; CDR3aa: ASSNSGRAADEQF
v_gene: TRBV20-1; CDR3aa: SAKGLAASSYEQY
v_gene: TRBV7-2; CDR3aa: ASSLQQGPYEQY
v_gene: TRBV7-2; CDR3aa: ASSLGGANYGYT
v_gene: TRBV6-8; CDR3aa: ASSYSIQETQY
v_gene: TRBV20-1; CDR3aa: SAGVSEDQPQH
v_gene: TRBV20-1; CDR3aa: SARDRGLGPLH
v_gene: TRBV7-9; CDR3aa: ASKTRGAGNTEAF
v_gene: TRBV29-1; CDR3aa: SEREGTGDTQY
v_gene: TRBV29-1; CDR3aa: SVEAAGETQY
v_gene: TRBV12-3/TRBV12-4; CDR3aa: ASSWEGRTTGHYGYT
v_gene: TRBV28; CDR3aa: ASWRGSTDTQY
v_gene: TRBV5-1; CDR3aa: ASSLGAAQANYGYT
v_gene: TRBV6-2/TRBV6-3; CDR3aa: ASSWGEGAPDTQY
v_gene: TRBV7-9; CDR3aa: ASSLFSGLKNIQY
v_gene: TRBV7-3; CDR3aa: ASSPPGGANNEQF
v_gene: TRBV20-1; CDR3aa: SARRLAASSYEQY
v_gene: TRBV6-2/TRBV6-3; CDR3aa: ASSYTFVGDEQY
v_gene: TRBV29-1; CDR3aa: SVPRSEGEKLF
v_gene: TRBV12-3/TRBV12-4; CDR3aa: ASSYGQRNYGYT
v_gene: TRBV7-3; CDR3aa: ASSLRLAGVNEQF
v_gene: TRBV29-1; CDR3aa: SVEVWGSGANVLT
v_gene: TRBV6-8; CDR3aa: ASSRGTRGANVLT
v_gene: TRBV20-1; CDR3aa: SARDVRAVHNSPLH
v_gene: TRBV28; CDR3aa: ASSLRLFTGETQY
v_gene: TRBV12-3/TRBV12-4; CDR3aa: ASSSTGASLGQPQH
v_gene: TRBV2; CDR3aa: ASSRDSPSQETQY
v_gene: TRBV2; CDR3aa: ASSELRDEAF
v_gene: TRBV5-1; CDR3aa: ASSLGGGIEQF
v_gene: TRBV7-2; CDR3aa: ASSLNLGTGELF
v_gene: TRBV7-9; CDR3aa: ASSSPVAF
v_gene: TRBV28; CDR3aa: ASKADGDTQY
v_gene: TRBV5-1; CDR3aa: ASSPDFSQALYEQY
v_gene: TRBV19; CDR3aa: ASRETGGAGSYGYT
v_gene: TRBV7-7; CDR3aa: ASSLAGRDQYEQY
v_gene: TRBV19; CDR3aa: ASTGRGRVGGYT
v_gene: TRBV7-2; CDR3aa: ASSRDSNTGELF
v_gene: TRBV27; CDR3aa: ASSFGQANEKLF
v_gene: TRBV6-2/TRBV6-3; CDR3aa: ASSQLAGFYNEQF
v_gene: TRBV29-1; CDR3aa: SASSGNTIY
v_gene: TRBV28; CDR3aa: ASSLDRGVTEAF
v_gene: TRBV20-1; CDR3aa: SAAAIGDPADTQY
v_gene: TRBV29-1; CDR3aa: SGSGLYLTEAF
v_gene: TRBV10-3; CDR3aa: AISERLLNEQF
v_gene: TRBV7-4; CDR3aa: ASSFFIGESTDTQY
v_gene: TRBV7-6; CDR3aa: ASSVSGGHTEAF
v_gene: TRBV28; CDR3aa: ASCREIQETQY
v_gene: TRBV7-8; CDR3aa: ASSLTTASGRTDTQY
v_gene: TRBV12-3/TRBV12-4; CDR3aa: ASSPNTGEHSPLH
v_gene: TRBV4-1; CDR3aa: ASSEPWAGTGELF
v_gene: TRBV10-3; CDR3aa: AISESERNQPQH
v_gene: TRBV2; CDR3aa: ASSEGQPRDSPLH
v_gene: TRBV30; CDR3aa: AWSEGQSYGYT